This record looks at one T cell receptor beta chain sequence and its context. The treatment here: randomized to nivolumab then ipilimumab (arm A) or the reverse (arm B). This CDR3 spans 16 amino acids. The V gene's germline CDR1 is LNHDA and CDR2 SQIVND (reference sequence). V trimming: 5 bases; J trimming: 4 bases; junction bases outside the gene matches: 5. The data derive from a study of sequential checkpoint blockade in melanoma. Study background: Matched biopsies came pretreatment and at week 13 for 20 to 25 patients.

TCRdb's table, derived via immunoSEQ multiplex PCR, lists solely in-frame clones and lacks some. The sample yields 13,000 or so clones, less than 35% seen once. This clonotype was obtained from a human donor with melanoma. The specimen comprised tumor tissue (inferred from file names), sampled from a patient given nivolumab and ipilimumab in sequence. V is TRBV19 and J is TRBJ2-7, with 16 nucleotides matching TRBD2. The CDR3: CASSGGLAGGLYEQYF. For the CDR3, the DNA is TGTGCCAGTAGTGGGGGACTAGCGGGAGGGCTGTACGAGCAGTACTTC.